The 28 T cell receptor beta chains listed next were all sequenced from one sample in a study of PD-1 blockade in classical Hodgkin lymphoma. With no exception, relapse followed autologous stem cell transplantation in all patients, and brentuximab vedotin exposure varied. This table comes from immunoSEQ multiplex PCR, and its TCRdb copy is limited to in-frame clones, with some not included. Of 43,000 or so clones in the sample, roughly 90% were seen once. Sequencing used peripheral blood mononuclear cells (PBMCs), obtained at baseline. Receptors were obtained from a human donor with classical Hodgkin lymphoma.

The genes are TRBV12-5 and TRBJ2-7; D call uncertain. Germline V CDR1 and CDR2: LGHNT, FRNRAP. The germline V and J ends were trimmed by 1 base and 2 bases, with 18 bases remaining between them. The CDR3 has 17 amino acids. The CDR3 loop is CASGLDSLTSRPYEQYF. The CDR3 region has the DNA TGTGCTAGTGGTTTGGACTCCCTCACCTCCCGTCCCTACGAGCAGTACTTC.

In DNA form, the CDR3 reads TGTGCCAGCACCCCTGTGGGGCTCGGAAACACCATATATTTT. Encoded protein: CASTPVGLGNTIYF. The J gene is TRBJ1-3, the V gene TRBV28; perhaps TRBD1 as D (5 bases). Germline V lookup: CDR1 MDHEN, CDR2 SYDVKM. The CDR3 spans 14 residues. Between the trimmed V and J ends, which lost 7 bases and 4 bases, there was a span of 14 bases.

A single count supports this clone. The rearrangement uses TRBV7-2 and TRBJ2-6, with D unclear. The germline V and J ends were trimmed by 5 bases and 5 bases, with 22 bases remaining between them. Germline loops: CDR1 SGHTA, CDR2 FQGNSA. The CDR3 has 18 residues. The chain's CDR3 is CASSTPWRRQSRANVLTF. The CDR3, as DNA: TGTGCCAGCAGCACACCCTGGAGACGACAAAGTCGGGCCAACGTCCTGACTTTC.

The chain employs TRBV2 and TRBJ2-5; either TRBD1 or TRBD2 may fit D (5 bases each). Germline V lookup: CDR1 SNHLY, CDR2 FYNNEI. The CDR3 consists of 16 residues. The V gene lost 10 bases and the J gene lost 0 bases, with 21 bases spanning the gap. The CDR3 coding sequence is TGTGCCAACCAGCCCCCGGGACGTCCGTACCAAGAGACCCAGTACTTC. This sequence encodes CANQPPGRPYQETQYF.

This clone has just a few counts. V and J are TRBV2 and TRBJ2-7; D remains unclear. The V gene's germline CDR1 is SNHLY and CDR2 FYNNEI. This CDR3 has 10 amino acids. The V gene lost 8 bases and the J gene lost 7 bases, with 9 bases spanning the gap. The CDR3 DNA reads TGTGCCAGCGACGGTAGGGAGCAGTACTTC. The encoded protein is CASDGREQYF.

This clone was seen only a few times. Other DNA sequences in this sample translate to the same CDR3. This chain connects TRBV6-6 to TRBJ2-1; D gene unclear. The CDR3 runs 12 residues. Germline loops: CDR1 MNHNY, CDR2 SVGAGI (reference sequence). V lost 6 bases to trimming and J lost 4 bases, with 7 bases between them. The CDR3, as DNA: TGTGCCAGCAGCCGACCATACAATGAGCAGTTCTTC. Protein: CASSRPYNEQFF.

Notes on this clone: The identical CDR3 is also encoded by other nucleotide sequences in the sample. This chain links TRBV7-2 with TRBJ2-7; unclear D gene. The germline CDR1 and CDR2 sequences are SGHTA and FQGNSA. The CDR3 covers 11 residues. Trimming cost V 5 bases and J 5 bases, with 7 bases left between them. CDR3 nucleotides: TGTGCCAGCAGCCCCTTAGACGAGCAGTACTTC. This encodes CASSPLDEQYF. Full variable domain (rest looked up from reference TRBV7-2 and TRBJ2-7): GAGVSQSPSNKVTEKGKDVELRCDPISGHTALYWYRQSLGQGLEFLIYFQGNSAPDKSGLPSDRFSAERTGGSVSTLTIQRTQQEDSAVYLCASSPLDEQYFGPGTRLTVT.

This rearrangement joins TRBV7-6 to TRBJ2-6; D may be TRBD1 (5 bases). CDR1 and CDR2 (germline): SGHVS, FNYEAQ. V dropped 2 bases and J dropped 0 bases, with 14 bases sitting between them. CDR3 length: 18 amino acids. The CDR3 coding sequence is TGTGCCAGCAGCTTAAGTTTCAGGGCGGTCTCTGGGGCCAACGTCCTGACTTTC. Its translation: CASSLSFRAVSGANVLTF. The complete variable domain, with remaining parts taken from reference TRBV7-6 and TRBJ2-6, reads GAGVSQSPRYKVTKRGQDVALRCDPISGHVSLYWYRQALGQGPEFLTYFNYEAQQDKSGLPNDRFSAERPEGSISTLTIQRTEQRDSAMYRCASSLSFRAVSGANVLTFGAGSRLTVL.

The chain couples TRBV27 to TRBJ2-5; 10 bases line up with TRBD2. The CDR3 length is 16 residues. The germline gives CDR1 MNHEY, CDR2 SMNVEV (reference sequence). With V trimmed by 5 bases and J by 6 bases, 12 bases remained unmatched. This CDR3 reads CASSPWGSGGKQTQYF. CDR3 DNA: TGTGCCAGCAGTCCGTGGGGTAGCGGGGGGAAACAGACCCAGTACTTC.

The rearrangement links TRBV15 to TRBJ2-5, with 10 positions matching TRBD2. J gave up 5 bases and V 5 bases, and 8 bases lay outside the gene matches. The germline gives CDR1 LNHNV, CDR2 YYDKDF (reference sequence). The CDR3 extends over 15 amino acids. CDR3 sequence reads: CATSVKRGGWETQYF. The CDR3 DNA follows: TGTGCCACCAGCGTTAAGCGGGGGGGGTGGGAGACCCAGTACTTC.

The chain carries TRBV30 and TRBJ1-1; D gene ambiguous. Trimming shortened V by 1 base and J by 3 bases, and 12 bases separated the two germline ends. Germline CDR1 is GTSNPN and CDR2 is SVGIG (reference sequence). The CDR3 consists of 14 residues. The CDR3 DNA is TGTGCCTGGAGTGCGAAGGGTGGGGACACTGAAGCTTTCTTT. This encodes CAWSAKGGDTEAFF.

The chain joins TRBV28 to TRBJ2-3; TRBD2 might be the D (5 bases). The CDR3 sequence is 13 residues long. The germline V gene encodes CDR1 MDHEN and CDR2 SYDVKM. V dropped 5 bases and J dropped 4 bases, with 10 bases sitting between them. The CDR3 loop is CASSNGISDTQYF. The CDR3 DNA reads as TGTGCCAGCAGTAACGGGATCTCAGATACGCAGTATTTT.

The chain joins TRBV2 to TRBJ1-1; D gene unclear. CDR1 SNHLY and CDR2 FYNNEI come from the germline V gene. V gave up 1 base and J gave up 1 base, with 13 bases separating them. The CDR3 totals 16 residues. Written as DNA, the CDR3 is TGTGCCAGCAGTGAAGAAGGGTTGAAGGGGAACACTGAAGCTTTCTTT. As protein: CASSEEGLKGNTEAFF.

V is TRBV28 and J is TRBJ1-4; 8 nucleotides match TRBD1. The germline V gene has CDR1 MDHEN and CDR2 SYDVKM. V lost 4 bases, J lost 8 bases, and 9 bases stayed unmatched. CDR3 length equals 15 residues. The DNA for the CDR3 is TGTGCCAGCAGTTCAGGACAGGGTCTAGGGGAAAAACTGTTTTTT. It encodes CASSSGQGLGEKLFF.

This chain uses TRBV7-3 with TRBJ2-7; 7 nucleotides agree with TRBD1. CDR3 length: 15 residues. CDR1 is SGHTA and CDR2 is FQGTGA in the germline V gene. V shed 5 bases and J 0 bases; nucleotides not matched to a gene: 7. CDR3 loop: CASSREGGSSYEQYF. CDR3 in DNA: TGTGCCAGCAGCCGAGAAGGGGGCTCCTCCTACGAGCAGTACTTC.

V usage is TRBV7-2 and J usage is TRBJ2-7; 10 nucleotides align to TRBD1. Looked up from germline, CDR1 is SGHTA and CDR2 is FQGNSA. Unmatched junction bases numbered 5, after V lost 5 bases and J lost 7 bases. This CDR3 has 13 amino acids. The CDR3 loop reads CASSPWTGGEQYF. CDR3 coding DNA: TGTGCCAGCAGCCCTTGGACAGGGGGGGAGCAGTACTTC.

This chain connects TRBV19 to TRBJ2-7; tentative D call: TRBD1 (5 bases). Germline assignment: CDR1 LNHDA and CDR2 SQIVND (reference sequence). Trimming removed 6 bases from V and 0 bases from J, with 12 bases in between. The CDR3 contains 14 residues. The CDR3 loop is CASSLQVSSYEQYF. The CDR3, as DNA: TGTGCCAGTAGCCTACAGGTGAGCTCCTACGAGCAGTACTTC.

This rearrangement joins TRBV6-5 to TRBJ2-7; D is unresolved. Germline CDR1 is MNHEY and CDR2 is SVGAGI. The CDR3 extends over 14 amino acids. V was cut by 7 bases and J by 1 base, with 14 bases left in between. CDR3 in DNA: TGTGCCAGCACCCCCGCCCAGCAATCCTACGAGCAGTACTTC. This encodes CASTPAQQSYEQYF.

The rearrangement links TRBV10-3 to TRBJ2-3; maybe TRBD1 (6 bases). This CDR3 spans 14 amino acids. V was pared by 7 bases and J by 0 bases, with 11 bases between. Germline loops: CDR1 ENHRY, CDR2 SYGVKD. The CDR3, as DNA: TGTGCCATCAATTACAGGGCGAGCACAGATACGCAGTATTTT. As protein: CAINYRASTDTQYF.

This chain uses TRBV28 with TRBJ1-2, with D possibly being TRBD1 (6 bases). V lost 3 bases and J 7 bases, leaving 12 bases between the germline ends. The germline gives CDR1 MDHEN, CDR2 SYDVKM. There are 13 residues in the CDR3. CDR3 residues: CASSFLGGLGYTF. CDR3 sequence (DNA): TGTGCCAGCAGTTTTCTCGGGGGGCTTGGCTACACCTTC.

J is TRBJ2-4 and V is TRBV13; D gene unclear. V was pared by 2 bases and J by 5 bases, with 4 bases between. Germline-derived CDR1 and CDR2 are PRHDT and FYEKMQ (reference sequence). The CDR3 extends over 12 amino acids. CDR3 amino acids: CASSLSENIQYF. CDR3 DNA sequence: TGTGCCAGCAGCTTATCGGAAAACATTCAGTACTTC.

V gene TRBV5-6 combines with J gene TRBJ2-1; D might be TRBD2 (5 bases). From germline, CDR1 is SGHDT and CDR2 YYEEEE. This CDR3 spans 19 amino acids. V shed 0 bases and J shed 4 bases, with 23 bases lying between them. The DNA for the CDR3 is TGTGCCAGCAGCTTGGGAAAGTCCCTAGGACTCGTAGGGTACAATGAGCAGTTCTTC. Its protein product is CASSLGKSLGLVGYNEQFF.

The V and J genes are TRBV28 and TRBJ1-1; TRBD1 agrees at 8 bases. CDR1 and CDR2 from the germline V gene are MDHEN and SYDVKM. The CDR3 sequence is 13 residues long. V trimming: 5 bases; J trimming: 4 bases; junction bases outside the gene matches: 3. The CDR3 sequence is CASSRTGGTEAFF. The CDR3 region has the DNA TGTGCCAGCAGTCGAACAGGGGGCACTGAAGCTTTCTTT.

The V gene is TRBV4-2, the J gene TRBJ1-4; 11 nucleotides agree with TRBD1. CDR1 LGHNA and CDR2 YNFKEQ come from the germline V gene. Losses at the gene ends were 1 base for V and 4 bases for J; bases not matched to a gene: 5. This CDR3 has 17 amino acids. Here the CDR3 reads CASSQGTGGAGNEKLFF. CDR3 coding DNA: TGTGCCAGCAGCCAAGGGACAGGGGGCGCTGGTAATGAAAAACTGTTTTTT.

V usage is TRBV6-5 and J usage is TRBJ1-3, with D maybe TRBD1 (5 bases). The germline gives CDR1 MNHEY, CDR2 SVGAGI. The V gene lost 2 bases and the J gene lost 4 bases, with 15 bases spanning the gap. This CDR3 has 16 residues. This CDR3 reads CASSYQITGPGNTIYF. Written as DNA, the CDR3 is TGTGCCAGCAGTTACCAAATAACAGGTCCGGGAAACACCATATATTTT.

V gene TRBV27 combines with J gene TRBJ2-7, with D tentatively TRBD1 (6 bases). CDR3 length equals 13 residues. Deletions cut 6 bases from V and 1 base from J, with 10 bases between. In germline, CDR1 is MNHEY, CDR2 SMNVEV (reference sequence). CDR3 in amino acids: CASSPQGSYEQYF. The CDR3 bases are TGTGCCAGCAGCCCACAGGGATCCTACGAGCAGTACTTC.

CDR3 nucleotide sequence: TGTGCCAGCAGCTTAGAGTCAGTCTGGGAAAGCGTCGGGGAGCTGTTTTTT. Protein sequence: CASSLESVWESVGELFF. V and J are TRBV7-6 and TRBJ2-2; D remains unclear. V was pared by 1 base and J by 7 bases, with 19 bases between. The germline V gene has CDR1 SGHVS and CDR2 FNYEAQ. The CDR3 runs 17 residues.

The chain couples TRBV9 to TRBJ2-1; 12 bases line up with TRBD2. The CDR3 has 18 amino acids. Germline assignment: CDR1 SGDLS and CDR2 YYNGEE. The J segment lost 7 bases and the V segment lost 1 base, leaving 12 bases of the junction unmatched. CDR3 sequence (DNA): TGTGCCAGCAGCGTAAACCCTCCTAGCGGGAGGGGTAGGAATGAGCAGTTCTTC. This translates into CASSVNPPSGRGRNEQFF.